Only a few counts were recorded for the clone carrying this T cell receptor (beta chain). The entry originates in a study of metastatic and nonmetastatic thyroid tumors. For the study at large: Across blood and tumor or nodule tissue, repertoires from malignant and benign thyroid patients were compared with one another.

No patient received treatment before thyroid surgery. The CDR3 consists of 14 residues. The V end was cut by 5 bases, the J end by 4 bases, with 13 bases between. TCRdb re-analyzed the PCR reads through MiXCR. The profile shows about 38,000 clones, around half of them singletons. The J gene is TRBJ2-3, the V gene TRBV12-3 or TRBV12-4; D possibly uses TRBD1 or TRBD2 (5 bases each). The receptor comes from a male donor with papillary thyroid cancer or a benign thyroid nodule (not recorded which). Some clones in this sample may be carry-over from other donors' samples. The specimen was tumor tissue. CDR3 DNA sequence: TGTGCCAGCAGTCCGACTAAAGGGGCAGATACGCAGTATTTT. Residues: CASSPTKGADTQYF.